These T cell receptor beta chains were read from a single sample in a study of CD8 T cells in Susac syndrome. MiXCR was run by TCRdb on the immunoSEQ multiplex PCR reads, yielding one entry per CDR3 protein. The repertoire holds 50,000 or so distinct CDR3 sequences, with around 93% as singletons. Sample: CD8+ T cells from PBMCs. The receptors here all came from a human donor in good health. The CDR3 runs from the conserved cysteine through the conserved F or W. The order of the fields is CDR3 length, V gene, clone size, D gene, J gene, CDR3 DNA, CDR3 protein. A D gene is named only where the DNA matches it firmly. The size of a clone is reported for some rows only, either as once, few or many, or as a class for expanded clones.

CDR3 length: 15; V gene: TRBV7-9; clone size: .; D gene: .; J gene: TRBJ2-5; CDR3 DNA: TGTGCCAGCAGCGGGGTCTCAGGTACTGAAGAGACCCAGTACTTC; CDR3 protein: CASSGVSGTEETQYF
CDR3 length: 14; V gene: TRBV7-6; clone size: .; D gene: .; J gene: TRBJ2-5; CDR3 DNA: TGTGCCAGCAGCTTAGCGCGGGGCTCGGAGACCCAGTACTTC; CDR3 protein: CASSLARGSETQYF
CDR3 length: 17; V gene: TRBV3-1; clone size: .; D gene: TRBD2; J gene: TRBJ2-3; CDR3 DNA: TGTGCCAGCAGCTCGAGGTGGGGACTAGCGTTATCAGATACGCAGTATTTT; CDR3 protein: CASSSRWGLALSDTQYF
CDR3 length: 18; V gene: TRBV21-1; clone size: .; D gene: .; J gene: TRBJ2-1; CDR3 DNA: TGTGCCAGCAGCGACGGGACTAGCGGGCGAAGCTCCTACAATGAGCAGTTCTTC; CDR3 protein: CASSDGTSGRSSYNEQFF
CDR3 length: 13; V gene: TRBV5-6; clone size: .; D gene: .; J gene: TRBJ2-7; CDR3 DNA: TGTGCCAGCAGCTACTCGAAGGGTATCGAGCAGTACTTC; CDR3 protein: CASSYSKGIEQYF
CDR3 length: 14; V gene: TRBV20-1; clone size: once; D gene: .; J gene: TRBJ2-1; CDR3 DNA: TGCAGTGCTAGAGACTGGCTCATGTCCAATGAGCAGTTCTTC; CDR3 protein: CSARDWLMSNEQFF
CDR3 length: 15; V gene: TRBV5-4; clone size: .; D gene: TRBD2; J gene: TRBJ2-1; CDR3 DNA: TGTGCCAGCAGCTGGGGAGCGGGAGGGGGGAATGAGCAGTTCTTC; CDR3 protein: CASSWGAGGGNEQFF
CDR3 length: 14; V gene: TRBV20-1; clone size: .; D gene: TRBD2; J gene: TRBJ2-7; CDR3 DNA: TGCAGTGCCTCACTAGCGGGAGGGCCCTACGAGCAGTACTTC; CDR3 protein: CSASLAGGPYEQYF
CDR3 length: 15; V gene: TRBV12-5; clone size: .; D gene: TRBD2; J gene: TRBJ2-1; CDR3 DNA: TGTGCTAGTGCCCCGTCTAGCGGCTCCTACAATGAGCAGTTCTTC; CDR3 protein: CASAPSSGSYNEQFF
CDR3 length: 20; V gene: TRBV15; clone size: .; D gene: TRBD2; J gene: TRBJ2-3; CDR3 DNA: TGTGCCACCAGCATCCGACCTGGGACTAGCGGGAGGCGAAGCACAGATACGCAGTATTTT; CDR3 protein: CATSIRPGTSGRRSTDTQYF
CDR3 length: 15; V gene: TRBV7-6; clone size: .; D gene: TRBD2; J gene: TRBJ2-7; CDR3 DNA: TGTGCCAGCAGCTCCGGACTAGCGGGAGATTGGGAGCAGTACTTC; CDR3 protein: CASSSGLAGDWEQYF